The 25 T cell receptor beta chains listed next were all sequenced from one sample in a study of CD4 T cells in relation to SARS-CoV-2 and coronaviruses. No antigen has been identified for these receptors. The assay was immunoSEQ multiplex PCR, and TCRdb's table has in-frame clones only and misses some. The sample carries some 38,000 clones, around four fifths recorded once. The sequencing input was memory CD4+ T cells from PBMCs, cultured in vitro. These receptors were taken from an adult with COVID-19.

The table lists this clone with a few counts. CDR3: CASSPQRPRAKNIQYF. As DNA, the CDR3 is TGTGCCAGCAGTCCTCAGCGACCCAGGGCCAAAAACATTCAGTACTTC. This rearrangement joins TRBV28 to TRBJ2-4, with D unclear. V was trimmed by 5 bases and J by 1 base, leaving 15 bases between them. Per germline, CDR1 MDHEN and CDR2 SYDVKM. The CDR3 sequence is 16 residues long.

This clone has a handful of counts. This chain joins TRBV27 and TRBJ1-5; tentatively, D is TRBD1 (6 bases). Trimming cost V 6 bases and J 7 bases, with 19 bases left between them. Germline loops: CDR1 MNHEY, CDR2 SMNVEV (reference sequence). CDR3 size: 15 residues. The chain's CDR3 is CASREEGRGDQPQHF. In nucleotides, the CDR3 is TGTGCCAGCAGGGAAGAGGGCAGGGGTGACCAGCCCCAGCATTTT.

This chain joins TRBV5-5 and TRBJ2-4, with 11 bases that match TRBD1. CDR1 SGHKS and CDR2 YYEKEE come from the germline V gene (reference sequence). The CDR3 is made up of 14 amino acids. The ends lost 7 bases at V and 5 bases at J; junction bases unmatched: 5. CDR3 in amino acids: CASSWTGGQNIQYF. CDR3 coding DNA: TGTGCCAGCTCATGGACAGGGGGCCAAAACATTCAGTACTTC.

The chain carries TRBV6-2 or TRBV6-3 and TRBJ2-7, with D unresolved. The CDR3 is 14 residues long. CDR1 MNHEY and CDR2 SVGEGT come from the germline V gene. V was shortened by 3 bases and J by 3 bases, with 12 bases between the two germline ends. CDR3 DNA: TGTGCCAGCAGTTATGTCTCCCTCAACTACGAGCAGTACTTC. Amino acid sequence: CASSYVSLNYEQYF.

The chain carries TRBV5-1 and TRBJ1-1, with D unclear. Per the germline V gene, CDR1 is SGHRS and CDR2 is YFSETQ. The CDR3 length is 14 residues. Trimming stripped 3 bases from V and 1 base from J, with 10 bases between. In DNA form, the CDR3 reads TGCGCCAGCAGCTCCTCGATCTGGAACACTGAAGCTTTCTTT. Its translation is CASSSSIWNTEAFF.

The V and J genes are TRBV5-1 and TRBJ2-7; a weak D match, TRBD2 (5 bases). Per the germline V gene, CDR1 is SGHRS and CDR2 is YFSETQ. The ends were cut back, 0 bases at V and 3 bases at J, with 13 bases in the middle. This CDR3 is built from 15 residues. CDR3 sequence (DNA): TGCGCCAGCAGCTTGGGTCGGGGATTTGACTACGAGCAGTACTTC. Its translation: CASSLGRGFDYEQYF. Full variable domain (remainder filled in from reference TRBV5-1 and TRBJ2-7): KAGVTQTPRYLIKTRGQQVTLSCSPISGHRSVSWYQQTPGQGLQFLFEYFSETQRNKGNFPGRFSGRQFSNSRSEMNVSTLELGDSALYLCASSLGRGFDYEQYFGPGTRLTVT.

V gene TRBV5-6 combines with J gene TRBJ2-2, with TRBD1 identical over 9 bases. Germline assignment: CDR1 SGHDT and CDR2 YYEEEE. The CDR3 spans 13 residues. The V and J ends lost 3 bases and 6 bases, in that order; junction bases with no gene match: 0. This chain's CDR3 is CASSWDRAGELFF. Written as DNA, the CDR3 is TGTGCCAGCAGCTGGGACAGGGCCGGGGAGCTGTTTTTT.

The chain uses TRBV6-6 and TRBJ1-1; D possibly corresponds to TRBD1 (5 bases). CDR1 is MNHNY, CDR2 SVGAGI, per germline (reference sequence). V lost 4 bases, J lost 1 base, and 13 bases lay in between. The CDR3 sequence is 15 residues long. In nucleotides, the CDR3 is TGTGCCAGCAGTTCCGGCAGGGATGCGAACACTGAAGCTTTCTTT. This encodes CASSSGRDANTEAFF.

This clone has only a few counts. V gene TRBV5-6 combines with J gene TRBJ2-3; maybe TRBD2 (6 bases). The CDR3 sequence is 15 residues long. CDR1 and CDR2 from the germline V gene are SGHDT and YYEEEE. V lost 1 base to trimming and J lost 3 bases, with 12 bases between them. The CDR3 loop reads CASSLNGAGTDTQYF. The CDR3 coding sequence is TGTGCCAGCAGCTTGAACGGTGCGGGAACAGATACGCAGTATTTT.

This clone was counted once. The V call is TRBV27, the J call TRBJ1-1, with a possible D match to TRBD1 (6 bases). Germline V gene data show CDR1 as MNHEY and CDR2 as SMNVEV (reference sequence). V lost 5 bases to trimming and J lost 0 bases, with 19 bases between them. This CDR3 is 17 amino acids long. The CDR3 here is CASSPRFDRSMNTEAFF. CDR3 bases: TGTGCCAGCAGTCCCAGATTCGACAGGTCTATGAACACTGAAGCTTTCTTT.

The CDR3 region has the DNA TGCGCCAGCAGCCCCGGTCAATTTGGAGATACCTCTGGGGCCAACGTCCTGACTTTC. Residues: CASSPGQFGDTSGANVLTF. V usage is TRBV4-1 and J usage is TRBJ2-6; D remains unclear. This CDR3 comprises 19 residues. In germline, CDR1 is MGHRA, CDR2 YSYEKL. The ends were cut back, 4 bases at V and 0 bases at J, with 19 bases in the middle.

This chain uses TRBV30 with TRBJ2-3; D is undetermined. Trimming cost V 2 bases and J 8 bases, with 14 bases left between them. Germline V gene lookup returns CDR1 GTSNPN and CDR2 SVGIG (reference sequence). CDR3 length equals 13 residues. The CDR3 region is CAWSFSSSGTQYF. DNA of the CDR3: TGTGCCTGGAGTTTCAGTTCGTCCGGTACGCAGTATTTT.

The chain employs TRBV10-3 and TRBJ2-7; TRBD1 matches 10 bases. The CDR3 length is 15 residues. The J segment lost 4 bases and the V segment lost 2 bases, leaving 5 bases of the junction unmatched. Per the germline V gene, CDR1 is ENHRY and CDR2 is SYGVKD. Here the CDR3 reads CAISETGTGVYEQYF. In nucleotides, the CDR3 is TGTGCCATCAGTGAGACCGGGACAGGGGTGTACGAGCAGTACTTC.

The rearrangement uses TRBV3-1 (or the pseudogene TRBV3-2) and TRBJ1-4; unclear D gene. This CDR3 contains 13 residues. V was shortened by 3 bases and J by 7 bases, with 9 bases between the two germline ends. Germline assignment: CDR1 LGHDT and CDR2 YNNKEL (reference sequence). The CDR3 bases are TGTGCCAGCAGCCACCGCAGTCTTGAAAAACTGTTTTTT. Translating gives CASSHRSLEKLFF.

The chain has TRBV4-2 and TRBJ2-3, with D perhaps matching TRBD1 (6 bases). Germline CDR1 and CDR2: LGHNA and YNFKEQ. The CDR3 covers 15 residues. Trimming stripped 1 base from V and 4 bases from J, with 12 bases between. The CDR3 reads CASSQAYRVADTQYF. The CDR3 DNA sequence: TGTGCCAGCAGCCAAGCTTACAGGGTGGCAGATACGCAGTATTTT.

The rearrangement joins TRBV5-1 to TRBJ2-1; D is undetermined. CDR1 is SGHRS, CDR2 YFSETQ, per germline. V lost 6 bases, J lost 6 bases, and 13 bases lay in between. The CDR3 spans 13 residues. DNA of the CDR3: TGCGCCAGCAAGCTTGGGGTTGGCAATGAGCAGTTCTTC. Amino acids: CASKLGVGNEQFF.

This clone was counted between two and nine times. J is TRBJ1-5 and V is TRBV28; D perhaps matches TRBD1 (6 bases). Germline CDR1 and CDR2: MDHEN and SYDVKM. V gave up 4 bases and J gave up 5 bases, with 12 bases separating them. CDR3 length equals 14 residues. CDR3 DNA sequence: TGTGCCAGCAGTTGGACGGGGGCGGATCAGCCCCAGCATTTT. It is translated as CASSWTGADQPQHF.

This clone was seen only a few times. The same CDR3 arises from other DNA sequences in this sample as well. The rearrangement links TRBV27 to TRBJ2-6; unclear D gene. The CDR3 loop spans 15 amino acids. V lost 2 bases, J lost 0 bases, and 5 bases lay in between. The germline V gene encodes CDR1 MNHEY and CDR2 SMNVEV (reference sequence). The CDR3 is CASSLLYSGANVLTF. The CDR3 DNA reads as TGTGCCAGCAGTTTACTGTACTCTGGGGCCAACGTCCTGACTTTC.

The V gene is TRBV6-5, the J gene TRBJ2-1; 8 positions match TRBD1. The CDR3 loop spans 16 amino acids. J was trimmed by 3 bases and V by 0 bases; bases with no gene match: 4. Germline V gives CDR1 MNHEY, CDR2 SVGAGI. The CDR3 region has the DNA TGTGCCAGCAGTTACTCGGGACAGGCTTACTACAATGAGCAGTTCTTC. Residues: CASSYSGQAYYNEQFF.

By share, this clone counts as medium-sized. The J gene is TRBJ2-1, the V gene TRBV6-4; TRBD2 matches at 12 bases. This CDR3 region has 15 residues. The ends lost 0 bases at V and 6 bases at J; junction bases unmatched: 0. CDR1 MRHNA and CDR2 SNTAGT come from the germline V gene. The CDR3 DNA is TGTGCCAGCAGTGACTCGACTAGCGGGAGCAATGAGCAGTTCTTC. It specifies CASSDSTSGSNEQFF.

This clone was counted a few times. The V gene is TRBV2, the J gene TRBJ1-2; D gene uncertain. The germline gives CDR1 SNHLY, CDR2 FYNNEI. Trimming removed 8 bases from V and 8 bases from J, with 12 bases in between. The CDR3 has 11 residues. DNA of the CDR3: TGTGCCAGCGTCGGTTCTAACGGCTACACCTTC. This sequence encodes CASVGSNGYTF.

The rearrangement links TRBV6-4 to TRBJ2-1, with unresolved D. The CDR3 is 13 residues long. Trimming pared 5 bases from V and 7 bases from J, leaving 12 bases between. Germline assignment: CDR1 MRHNA and CDR2 SNTAGT. The CDR3 loop is CASSSSTENEQFF. CDR3 DNA sequence: TGTGCCAGCAGTTCCTCTACTGAGAATGAGCAGTTCTTC.

The chain is built from TRBV28 and TRBJ2-4, with D possibly TRBD2 on 5 matching bases. Germline V CDR1 and CDR2: MDHEN, SYDVKM. The CDR3 is made up of 17 amino acids. The ends were cut back, 1 base at V and 8 bases at J, with 21 bases in the middle. The CDR3 region is CASSLSSGIPGRDIQYF. The CDR3 bases are TGTGCCAGCAGTTTATCCTCCGGGATCCCGGGAAGAGACATTCAGTACTTC.

This sequence joins TRBV30 and TRBJ2-7; 11 bases are shared with TRBD1. Per the germline V gene, CDR1 is GTSNPN and CDR2 is SVGIG (reference sequence). V lost 8 bases to trimming and J lost 5 bases; unmatched junction nucleotides: 8. The CDR3 length is 13 residues. The CDR3 DNA reads as TGTGCCGGGGGGGACAGGGGGGTCCACGAGCAGTACTTC. This gives the protein CAGGDRGVHEQYF.

The V and J genes are TRBV4-3 and TRBJ2-6; no definite D call. Deletions cut 0 bases from V and 0 bases from J, with 9 bases between. The CDR3 covers 17 residues. CDR1 is LGHNA, CDR2 YSLEER, per germline. CDR3 sequence: CASSQDASSSGANVLTF. The CDR3 coding sequence is TGCGCCAGCAGCCAAGATGCGTCATCCTCTGGGGCCAACGTCCTGACTTTC.